This TCR beta chain was sequenced in a study of blood T cell repertoires in COVID-19. This CDR3 is 13 amino acids long. V lost 7 bases, J lost 4 bases, and 14 bases lay in between. Per the germline V gene, CDR1 is MNHEY and CDR2 is SVGAGI. Original data processing: Amplification with reference gene primers provided the estimates of nucleated cell counts. TCRdb keeps only in-frame clones here, not all; method: immunoSEQ multiplex PCR. The V and J calls and the clone size are those of that table, but D and trimming were determined from the DNA. The table includes about 250,000 clones, roughly 89% detected once.

The TCR originated in a woman in her thirties or forties who had recovered from COVID-19. Sequencing was done on a sample of peripheral blood. V is TRBV6-5 and J is TRBJ2-7; the D gene is possibly TRBD1 (5 bases). This chain's CDR3 is CASNRAREYEQYF. CDR3 DNA sequence: TGTGCCAGCAACCGAGCCAGGGAATACGAGCAGTACTTC.